This is a list of T cell receptor beta chains from one sample in a study of CD8+ T cells in alopecia areata. Using immunoSEQ multiplex PCR, the repertoire was profiled, and TCRdb retains in-frame clones only, with some absent. Here the sample spans about 140,000 clones, around 58% being singletons. Material: CD4+ T cells sorted from blood, obtained at week 0. All receptors derive from a human donor with alopecia areata. Both conserved end residues are part of each CDR3. The D gene is left open where the match is weak. Some rows have no size entry. The others give once, few or many, or a class for an expanded clone.

d_gene: TRBD1; v_gene: TRBV15; j_gene: TRBJ2-5; abundance: NA; CDR3aa: CATSTNRGRETQYF; CDR3nt: TGTGCCACCAGCACGAACAGGGGGCGGGAGACCCAGTACTTC
d_gene: TRBD1; v_gene: TRBV15; j_gene: TRBJ2-7; abundance: few; CDR3aa: CATSRENRGPYEQYF; CDR3nt: TGTGCCACCAGCCGGGAAAACAGGGGGCCCTACGAGCAGTACTTC
d_gene: TRBD2; v_gene: TRBV12-5; j_gene: TRBJ2-1; abundance: NA; CDR3aa: CASGPGGAGRNEQFF; CDR3nt: TGTGCTAGTGGCCCCGGGGGGGCCGGCAGGAATGAGCAGTTCTTC
d_gene: NA; v_gene: TRBV7-9; j_gene: TRBJ2-3; abundance: NA; CDR3aa: CASRWGAVTDTQYF; CDR3nt: TGTGCCAGCAGATGGGGGGCGGTCACAGATACGCAGTATTTT
d_gene: TRBD1; v_gene: TRBV5-1; j_gene: TRBJ1-5; abundance: NA; CDR3aa: CASSLGQGGNQPQHF; CDR3nt: TGCGCCAGCAGCTTGGGACAGGGAGGCAATCAGCCCCAGCATTTT
d_gene: NA; v_gene: TRBV4-3; j_gene: TRBJ2-3; abundance: few; CDR3aa: CASSHPQTDTQYF; CDR3nt: TGCGCCAGCAGCCACCCCCAGACAGATACGCAGTATTTT
d_gene: NA; v_gene: TRBV4-2; j_gene: TRBJ1-5; abundance: NA; CDR3aa: CASSQVTGDQPQHF; CDR3nt: TGTGCCAGCAGCCAAGTTACGGGGGATCAGCCCCAGCATTTT
d_gene: NA; v_gene: TRBV11-2; j_gene: TRBJ2-3; abundance: NA; CDR3aa: CASNSVGIGQYF; CDR3nt: TGTGCCAGCAACTCCGTCGGTATTGGGCAGTATTTT
d_gene: NA; v_gene: TRBV7-8; j_gene: TRBJ2-7; abundance: NA; CDR3aa: CASSLVAGGEQYF; CDR3nt: TGTGCCAGCAGCTTAGTGGCGGGTGGCGAGCAGTACTTC
d_gene: NA; v_gene: TRBV4-3; j_gene: TRBJ2-1; abundance: once; CDR3aa: CASSQVGGTLMDEQFF; CDR3nt: TGCGCCAGCAGCCAAGTAGGAGGGACTCTGATGGATGAGCAGTTCTTC
d_gene: TRBD2; v_gene: TRBV29-1; j_gene: TRBJ2-7; abundance: NA; CDR3aa: CSVGEGWGSYEQYF; CDR3nt: TGCAGCGTTGGGGAGGGTTGGGGCTCCTACGAGCAGTACTTC
d_gene: NA; v_gene: TRBV29-1; j_gene: TRBJ2-3; abundance: NA; CDR3aa: CSHMDPTDTQYF; CDR3nt: TGCAGTCATATGGACCCCACAGATACGCAGTATTTT
d_gene: TRBD1; v_gene: TRBV29-1; j_gene: TRBJ2-5; abundance: NA; CDR3aa: CSVDGQGGETQYF; CDR3nt: TGCAGCGTTGACGGACAGGGTGGAGAGACCCAGTACTTC
d_gene: NA; v_gene: TRBV27; j_gene: TRBJ2-3; abundance: NA; CDR3aa: CASSLADTQYF; CDR3nt: TGTGCCAGCAGTTTAGCAGATACGCAGTATTTT
d_gene: NA; v_gene: TRBV4-3; j_gene: TRBJ1-4; abundance: NA; CDR3aa: CASSQGLGRINEKLFF; CDR3nt: TGCGCCAGCAGCCAAGGCCTGGGCAGGATTAATGAAAAACTGTTTTTT
d_gene: TRBD1; v_gene: TRBV4-3; j_gene: TRBJ2-3; abundance: few; CDR3aa: CASSPNRGWSADTQYF; CDR3nt: TGCGCCAGCAGCCCAAACAGGGGATGGAGCGCAGATACGCAGTATTTT
d_gene: TRBD1; v_gene: TRBV5-1; j_gene: TRBJ2-7; abundance: NA; CDR3aa: CASSPGQGLDEQYF; CDR3nt: TGCGCCAGCAGCCCGGGACAGGGCCTTGACGAGCAGTACTTC
d_gene: NA; v_gene: TRBV2; j_gene: TRBJ1-5; abundance: NA; CDR3aa: CASTEGPQPQHF; CDR3nt: TGTGCCAGCACGGAAGGGCCACAGCCCCAGCATTTT
d_gene: NA; v_gene: TRBV4-1; j_gene: TRBJ1-2; abundance: NA; CDR3aa: CASSPGQGGYTF; CDR3nt: TGCGCCAGCAGCCCCGGCCAGGGGGGCTACACCTTC
d_gene: NA; v_gene: TRBV25-1; j_gene: TRBJ1-4; abundance: NA; CDR3aa: CASSEPSRGKLFF; CDR3nt: TGTGCCAGCAGTGAACCCTCTCGCGGAAAACTGTTTTTT
d_gene: TRBD1; v_gene: TRBV5-6; j_gene: TRBJ1-5; abundance: NA; CDR3aa: CASSLLGQGDSNQPQHF; CDR3nt: TGTGCCAGCAGCTTGTTGGGACAGGGGGATAGCAATCAGCCCCAGCATTTT
d_gene: TRBD1; v_gene: TRBV6-5; j_gene: TRBJ2-3; abundance: NA; CDR3aa: CASSSRGQGPPDTQYF; CDR3nt: TGTGCCAGCAGTTCTCGGGGACAGGGACCCCCAGATACGCAGTATTTT
d_gene: NA; v_gene: TRBV5-1; j_gene: TRBJ1-5; abundance: NA; CDR3aa: CASSLGTNQPQHF; CDR3nt: TGCGCCAGCAGCTTGGGGACTAATCAGCCCCAGCATTTT
d_gene: NA; v_gene: TRBV19; j_gene: TRBJ1-1; abundance: NA; CDR3aa: CASSVGHKNTEAFF; CDR3nt: TGTGCCAGTAGTGTGGGACATAAGAACACTGAAGCTTTCTTT
d_gene: NA; v_gene: TRBV25-1; j_gene: TRBJ1-5; abundance: NA; CDR3aa: CASSESGILDQPQHF; CDR3nt: TGTGCCAGCAGTGAATCCGGGATACTCGATCAGCCCCAGCATTTT
d_gene: NA; v_gene: TRBV6-5; j_gene: TRBJ2-6; abundance: few; CDR3aa: CASYPAGANVLTF; CDR3nt: TGTGCCAGCTATCCAGCTGGGGCCAACGTCCTGACTTTC
d_gene: TRBD1; v_gene: TRBV7-6; j_gene: TRBJ1-2; abundance: NA; CDR3aa: CASSPTTGNYGYTF; CDR3nt: TGTGCCAGCAGCCCCACGACAGGGAACTATGGCTACACCTTC
d_gene: NA; v_gene: TRBV4-3; j_gene: TRBJ2-7; abundance: NA; CDR3aa: CASSQEVRATYEQYF; CDR3nt: TGCGCCAGCAGCCAAGAAGTCAGGGCGACCTACGAGCAGTACTTC
d_gene: NA; v_gene: TRBV30; j_gene: TRBJ2-3; abundance: NA; CDR3aa: CAWSVSSTDTQYF; CDR3nt: TGTGCCTGGAGCGTATCCAGCACAGATACGCAGTATTTT
d_gene: TRBD1; v_gene: TRBV28; j_gene: TRBJ2-1; abundance: NA; CDR3aa: CASSLTGGYNEQFF; CDR3nt: TGTGCCAGCAGTCTGACAGGGGGGTACAATGAGCAGTTCTTC
d_gene: NA; v_gene: TRBV5-6; j_gene: TRBJ1-5; abundance: NA; CDR3aa: CASSLALESAQHF; CDR3nt: TGTGCCAGCAGCTTGGCCCTGGAGTCAGCCCAGCATTTT
d_gene: NA; v_gene: TRBV11-2; j_gene: TRBJ1-6; abundance: NA; CDR3aa: CASSLDPLSPLHF; CDR3nt: TGTGCCAGCAGCTTAGATCCCTTATCACCCCTCCACTTT
d_gene: NA; v_gene: TRBV7-2; j_gene: TRBJ2-5; abundance: NA; CDR3aa: CASSLGQLETQYF; CDR3nt: TGTGCCAGCAGCTTAGGACAGTTGGAGACCCAGTACTTC
d_gene: NA; v_gene: TRBV21-1; j_gene: TRBJ1-5; abundance: many; CDR3aa: CASTEKRQPQHF; CDR3nt: TGTGCCAGCACCGAGAAGAGACAGCCCCAGCATTTT
d_gene: NA; v_gene: TRBV6-1; j_gene: TRBJ2-2; abundance: NA; CDR3aa: CASSGGYANTGELFF; CDR3nt: TGTGCCAGCAGTGGAGGTTACGCGAACACCGGGGAGCTGTTTTTT
d_gene: NA; v_gene: TRBV23-1; j_gene: TRBJ1-6; abundance: NA; CDR3aa: CASSLPSPLHF; CDR3nt: TGCGCCAGCAGTCTGCCCTCACCCCTCCACTTT
d_gene: NA; v_gene: TRBV7-2; j_gene: TRBJ2-7; abundance: NA; CDR3aa: CASSSGASAYEQYF; CDR3nt: TGTGCCAGCAGCTCGGGGGCCAGCGCCTACGAGCAGTACTTC
d_gene: NA; v_gene: TRBV6-1; j_gene: TRBJ2-1; abundance: NA; CDR3aa: CASRGLTYNEQFF; CDR3nt: TGTGCCAGCAGAGGACTAACCTACAATGAGCAGTTCTTC
d_gene: NA; v_gene: TRBV1; j_gene: TRBJ1-4; abundance: NA; CDR3aa: CTSSQELWTGINEKLFF; CDR3nt: TGCACCAGCAGCCAAGAGTTGTGGACAGGGATTAATGAAAAACTGTTTTTT
d_gene: TRBD2; v_gene: TRBV7-3; j_gene: TRBJ2-1; abundance: NA; CDR3aa: CASSLRLADYNEQFF; CDR3nt: TGTGCCAGCAGCTTAAGGCTAGCGGATTACAATGAGCAGTTCTTC
d_gene: NA; v_gene: TRBV5-6; j_gene: TRBJ2-7; abundance: NA; CDR3aa: CASTTGLHANYEQYF; CDR3nt: TGTGCCAGTACAACGGGGCTTCATGCGAACTACGAGCAGTACTTC
d_gene: NA; v_gene: TRBV9; j_gene: TRBJ2-2; abundance: NA; CDR3aa: CASRPYTEVQSGELFF; CDR3nt: TGTGCCAGCAGGCCTTATACAGAAGTCCAATCCGGGGAGCTGTTTTTT
d_gene: TRBD2; v_gene: TRBV30; j_gene: TRBJ2-1; abundance: few; CDR3aa: CAWSLGGALSNEQFF; CDR3nt: TGTGCCTGGAGCCTCGGGGGGGCGTTGAGCAATGAGCAGTTCTTC
d_gene: NA; v_gene: TRBV2; j_gene: TRBJ1-1; abundance: few; CDR3aa: CASSEAEVTEAFF; CDR3nt: TGTGCCAGCAGTGAAGCTGAGGTGACTGAAGCTTTCTTT
d_gene: TRBD2; v_gene: TRBV5-1; j_gene: TRBJ2-1; abundance: NA; CDR3aa: CASSFDGTSSYEQFF; CDR3nt: TGCGCCAGCAGCTTTGATGGGACTAGCAGTTATGAGCAGTTCTTC
d_gene: NA; v_gene: TRBV18; j_gene: TRBJ1-4; abundance: NA; CDR3aa: CASSPYTEEKLFF; CDR3nt: TGTGCCAGCTCACCCTACACCGAGGAAAAACTGTTTTTT
d_gene: TRBD1; v_gene: TRBV29-1; j_gene: TRBJ1-2; abundance: NA; CDR3aa: CSVDRGRINYGYTF; CDR3nt: TGCAGCGTTGACAGGGGGCGTATAAACTATGGCTACACCTTC
d_gene: NA; v_gene: TRBV23-1; j_gene: TRBJ1-2; abundance: NA; CDR3aa: CAPRVGWCGYTF; CDR3nt: TGCGCCCCCCGGGTGGGGTGGTGTGGCTACACCTTC